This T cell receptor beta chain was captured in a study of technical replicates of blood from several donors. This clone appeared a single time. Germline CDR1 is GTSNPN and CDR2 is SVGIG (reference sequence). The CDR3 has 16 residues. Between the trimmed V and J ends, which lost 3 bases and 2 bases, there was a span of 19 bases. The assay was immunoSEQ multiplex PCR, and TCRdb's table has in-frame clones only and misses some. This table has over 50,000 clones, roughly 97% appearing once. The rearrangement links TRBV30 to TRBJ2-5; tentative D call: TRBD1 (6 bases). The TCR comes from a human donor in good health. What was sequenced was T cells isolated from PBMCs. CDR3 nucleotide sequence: TGTGCCTGGAGCAAGGGGGTGGTCCAGGGTCAAGAGACCCAGTACTTC. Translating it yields CAWSKGVVQGQETQYF. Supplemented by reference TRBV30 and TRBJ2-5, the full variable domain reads SQTIHQWPATLVQPVGSPLSLECTVEGTSNPNLYWYRQAAGRGLQLLFYSVGIGQISSEVPQNLSASRPQDRQFILSSKKLLLSDSGFYLCAWSKGVVQGQETQYFGPGTRLLVL.